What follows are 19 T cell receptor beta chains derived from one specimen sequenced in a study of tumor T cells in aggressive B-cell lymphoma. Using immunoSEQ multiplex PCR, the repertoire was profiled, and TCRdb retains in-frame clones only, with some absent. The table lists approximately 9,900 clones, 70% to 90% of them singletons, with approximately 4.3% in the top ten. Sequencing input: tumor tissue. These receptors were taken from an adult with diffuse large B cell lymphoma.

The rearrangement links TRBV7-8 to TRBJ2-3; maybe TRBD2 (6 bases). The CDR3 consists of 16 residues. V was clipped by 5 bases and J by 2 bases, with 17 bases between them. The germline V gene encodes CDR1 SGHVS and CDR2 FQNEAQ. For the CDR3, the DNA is TGTGCCAGCAGCCCCTCTAGCGCGTACTTCACAGATACGCAGTATTTT. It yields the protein CASSPSSAYFTDTQYF.

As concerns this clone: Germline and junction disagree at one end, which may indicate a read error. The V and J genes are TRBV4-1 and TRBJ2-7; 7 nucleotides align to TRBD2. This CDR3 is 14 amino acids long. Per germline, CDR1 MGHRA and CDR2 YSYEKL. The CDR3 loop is CASSQDRLAASTNF. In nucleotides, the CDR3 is TGCGCCAGCAGCCAAGACAGGCTAGCGGCTTCCACCAACTTC.

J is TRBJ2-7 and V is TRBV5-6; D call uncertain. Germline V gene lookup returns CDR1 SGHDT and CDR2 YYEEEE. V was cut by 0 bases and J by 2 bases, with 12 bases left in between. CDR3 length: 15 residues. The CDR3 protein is CASSLGRRRTYEQYF. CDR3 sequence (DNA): TGTGCCAGCAGCTTGGGTCGGCGGCGGACCTACGAGCAGTACTTC.

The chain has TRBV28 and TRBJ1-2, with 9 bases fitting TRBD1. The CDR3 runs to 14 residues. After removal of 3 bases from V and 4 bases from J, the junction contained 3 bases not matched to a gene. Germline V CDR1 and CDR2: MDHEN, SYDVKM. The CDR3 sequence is CASSFTQGAYGYTF. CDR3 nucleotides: TGTGCCAGCAGTTTCACACAGGGGGCCTATGGCTACACCTTC.

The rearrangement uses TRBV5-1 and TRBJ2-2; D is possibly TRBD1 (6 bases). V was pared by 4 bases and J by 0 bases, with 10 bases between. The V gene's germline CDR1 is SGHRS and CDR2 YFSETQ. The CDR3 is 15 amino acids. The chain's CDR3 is CASSIGQTNTGELFF. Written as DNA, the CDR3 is TGCGCCAGCAGCATCGGACAGACGAACACCGGGGAGCTGTTTTTT. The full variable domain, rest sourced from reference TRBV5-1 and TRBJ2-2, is KAGVTQTPRYLIKTRGQQVTLSCSPISGHRSVSWYQQTPGQGLQFLFEYFSETQRNKGNFPGRFSGRQFSNSRSEMNVSTLELGDSALYLCASSIGQTNTGELFFGEGSRLTVL.

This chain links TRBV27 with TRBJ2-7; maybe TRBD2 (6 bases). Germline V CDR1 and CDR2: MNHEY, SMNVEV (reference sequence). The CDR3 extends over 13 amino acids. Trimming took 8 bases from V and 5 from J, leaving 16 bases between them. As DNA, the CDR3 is TGTGCCAGCCGGCCTAGCGCCGCTCACGAGCAGTACTTC. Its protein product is CASRPSAAHEQYF.

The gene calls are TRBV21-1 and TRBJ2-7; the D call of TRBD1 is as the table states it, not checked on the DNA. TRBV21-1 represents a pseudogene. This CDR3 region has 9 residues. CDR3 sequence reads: CATPLGPYF. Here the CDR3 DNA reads TGTGCCACCCCCCTGGGCCCGTACTTC.

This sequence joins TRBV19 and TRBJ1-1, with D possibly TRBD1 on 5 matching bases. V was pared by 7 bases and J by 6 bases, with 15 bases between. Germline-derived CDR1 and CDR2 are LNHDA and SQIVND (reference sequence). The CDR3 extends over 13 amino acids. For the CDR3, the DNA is TGTGCCAGTAAATGGGGCGGTCTGGCTGAAGCTTTCTTT. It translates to CASKWGGLAEAFF.

The CDR3 region has the DNA TGTGCCAGTAGTATAAACTATAATCAGCCCCAGCATTTT. Residues: CASSINYNQPQHF. The chain carries TRBV19 and TRBJ1-5; D unclear. Trimming removed 2 bases from V and 4 bases from J, with 6 bases in between. The CDR3 loop spans 13 amino acids. Germline V lookup: CDR1 LNHDA, CDR2 SQIVND (reference sequence).

The CDR3 is CASSLAVPGQGKIQYF. The CDR3 DNA reads TGCGCCAGCAGCTTGGCCGTCCCGGGACAGGGGAAGATTCAGTACTTC. The genes are TRBV5-1 and TRBJ2-4; 10 positions agree with TRBD1. Germline V gene data show CDR1 as SGHRS and CDR2 as YFSETQ. The CDR3 totals 16 residues. V gave up 0 bases and J gave up 10 bases; unmatched junction bases: 10.

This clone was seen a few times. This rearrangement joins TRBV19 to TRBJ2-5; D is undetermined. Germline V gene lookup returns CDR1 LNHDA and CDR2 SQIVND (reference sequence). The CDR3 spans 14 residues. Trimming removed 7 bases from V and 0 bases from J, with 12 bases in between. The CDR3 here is CASTPDFYQETQYF. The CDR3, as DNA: TGTGCCAGTACCCCAGACTTTTACCAAGAGACCCAGTACTTC.

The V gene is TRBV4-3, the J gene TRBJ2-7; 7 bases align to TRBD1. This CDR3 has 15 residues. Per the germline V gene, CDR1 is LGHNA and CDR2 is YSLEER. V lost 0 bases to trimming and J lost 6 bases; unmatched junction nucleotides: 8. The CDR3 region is CASSQEALDRAEQYF. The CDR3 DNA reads TGCGCCAGCAGCCAAGAAGCTCTCGACAGGGCCGAGCAGTACTTC.

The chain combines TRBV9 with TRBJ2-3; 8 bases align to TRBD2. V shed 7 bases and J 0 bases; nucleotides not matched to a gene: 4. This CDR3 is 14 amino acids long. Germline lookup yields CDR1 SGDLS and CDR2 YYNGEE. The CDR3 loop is CASGSSGSTDTQYF. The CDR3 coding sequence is TGTGCCAGCGGCTCTAGCGGGAGCACAGATACGCAGTATTTT.

The CDR3 here is CASRGRTPPYEQYF. For the CDR3, the DNA is TGTGCCAGCAGGGGGAGGACTCCACCCTACGAGCAGTACTTC. The chain recombines TRBV27 with TRBJ2-7; possible D gene TRBD2, 6 bases. Germline CDR1 MNHEY, CDR2 SMNVEV (reference sequence). V lost 6 bases and J lost 2, with 14 bases in between. The CDR3 is 14 amino acids.

CDR3 DNA sequence: TGCGCCAGCAGTTCCGCGAGCACAGATACGCAGTATTTT. It codes for CASSSASTDTQYF. This chain links TRBV23-1 with TRBJ2-3; D is unclear. TRBV23-1 is designated an ORF whose function remains uncertain. V gave up 5 bases and J gave up 0 bases, with 6 bases separating them. This CDR3 spans 13 amino acids.

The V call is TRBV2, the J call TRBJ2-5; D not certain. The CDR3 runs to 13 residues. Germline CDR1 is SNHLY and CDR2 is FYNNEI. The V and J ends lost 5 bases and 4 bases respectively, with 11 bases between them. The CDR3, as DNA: TGTGCCAGCAGTATCCAGGCAAGAGAGACCCAGTACTTC. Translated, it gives CASSIQARETQYF.

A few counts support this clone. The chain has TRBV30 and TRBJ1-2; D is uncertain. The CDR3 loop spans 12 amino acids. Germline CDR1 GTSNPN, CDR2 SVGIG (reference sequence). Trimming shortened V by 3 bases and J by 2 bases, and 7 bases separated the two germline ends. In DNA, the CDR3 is TGTGCCTGGAGACCGGGGAACTATGGCTACACCTTC. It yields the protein CAWRPGNYGYTF.

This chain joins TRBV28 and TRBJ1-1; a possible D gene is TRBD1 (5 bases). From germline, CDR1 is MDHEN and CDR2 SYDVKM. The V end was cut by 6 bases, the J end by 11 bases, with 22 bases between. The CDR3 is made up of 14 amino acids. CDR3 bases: TGTGCCAGCAGCGAACCGGGGGGGGAGGCGGGGGCTTTCTTT. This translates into CASSEPGGEAGAFF. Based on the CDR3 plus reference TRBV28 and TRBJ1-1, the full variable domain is DVKVTQSSRYLVKRTGEKVFLECVQDMDHENMFWYRQDPGLGLRLIYFSYDVKMKEKGDIPEGYSVSREKKERFSLILESASTNQTSMYLCASSEPGGEAGAFFGQGTRLTVV.

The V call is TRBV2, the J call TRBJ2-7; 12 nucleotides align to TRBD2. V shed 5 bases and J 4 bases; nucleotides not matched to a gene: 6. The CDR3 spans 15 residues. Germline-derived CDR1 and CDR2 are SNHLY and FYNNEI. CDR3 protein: CASSYETSGRYEQYF. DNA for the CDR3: TGTGCCAGCAGTTATGAGACTAGCGGGAGATACGAGCAGTACTTC.